This T cell receptor beta chain was observed in a study of long-term antiretroviral therapy in people with HIV. In the study overall: The 2015 immediate-ART recommendation was preceded by the earliest samples by about a decade.

Researchers ran immunoSEQ v3.0 at survey level. Using immunoSEQ multiplex PCR, the repertoire was profiled, and TCRdb retains in-frame clones only, with some absent. Among 20,000 to 25,000 clones, roughly 80% were seen once, and the ten largest hold roughly 5.9%. Inclusion required at least two post-ART and at least one pre-ART PBMC samples. The study's findings and limits: Even long-term ART left TRB diversity below transplant donor controls, despite gains. Nothing was known about ART adherence, viral resistance or changes in therapy.

Concerning this clone: Its antigen is not identified.

The sequence was obtained from a woman under 40 with HIV. The sample was unsorted PBMCs, taken 0.2 years after starting antiretroviral therapy.

This CDR3 is CAISSGQKNMNTEAFF. The DNA of the CDR3 is TGTGCCATCAGTTCCGGACAGAAGAACATGAACACTGAAGCTTTCTTT. The gene calls are TRBV10-3 and TRBJ1-1, with a tentative D call TRBD1 (6 bases). CDR1 and CDR2 from the germline V gene are ENHRY and SYGVKD. The CDR3 is made up of 16 amino acids. V was pared by 5 bases and J by 0 bases, with 16 bases between.